What follows are 7 T cell receptor beta chains derived from one specimen sequenced in a study of spatial heterogeneity in lung cancer (dated 2019 in TCRdb). Taken with the paper, the label for time point translates to: sample taken at primary tumor resection. Whole RNA extracted from tumor and nontumor lung tissue, or from cryopreserved PBMC samples, was used for TCR sequencing without cell sorting. The library was prepared using 5' RACE. The sequencer was a NextSeq 500. Clones were called with MiXCR by TCRdb after fastp trimmed the public reads at Q25, and only in-frame beta chains were retained. One record per CDR3 amino acid sequence lists the most common genes and DNA. This sample lists some 3,000 distinct CDR3 sequences; 25% to 40% were detected once. Less than 70% of the sample goes to the ten largest clones. The material sequenced was PBMCs, taken at surgery. These receptors originate from a male donor with early-stage non-small cell lung cancer.

The chain has TRBV24-1 and TRBJ2-2; no reliable D call. V was cut by 9 bases and J by 3 bases, with 10 bases left in between. The CDR3 length is 13 residues. Per germline, CDR1 KGHDR and CDR2 SFDVKD. CDR3 bases: TGTGCCACCGGCTCAATCGACACCGGGGAGCTGTTTTTT. Translated: CATGSIDTGELFF.

By sample share, this clonotype is medium-sized. The V and J genes are TRBV23-1 and TRBJ2-3; 7 bases align to TRBD2. TRBV23-1 is an ORF for which the function is uncertain. The CDR3 is made up of 13 amino acids. The trim removed 6 bases at V and 1 base at J, leaving 1 base unmatched. CDR3 residues: CASRAGGTDTQYF. The CDR3 nucleotides are TGCGCCAGCAGGGCGGGGGGCACAGATACGCAGTATTTT.

In this sample, this clonotype turned up many times. The rearrangement uses TRBV12-3 or TRBV12-4 and TRBJ2-7, with TRBD2 identical over 8 bases. The length of the CDR3 is 18 residues. Unmatched junction bases numbered 15, after V lost 4 bases and J lost 1 base. The CDR3 DNA is TGTGCCAGCAGTTCCCAGCCCAGACTAGCGACTCAGTCCTACGAGCAGTACTTC. Translated: CASSSQPRLATQSYEQYF.

This clonotype was seen at least ten times. This rearrangement joins TRBV3-1 to TRBJ2-1, with 7 bases lining up with TRBD2. The ends lost 7 bases at V and 6 bases at J; junction bases unmatched: 12. This CDR3 region has 15 residues. Germline CDR1 LGHDT, CDR2 YNNKEL (reference sequence). The CDR3 spells CASTKRGTNSNEQFF. As DNA, the CDR3 is TGTGCCAGCACCAAACGGGGGACTAACAGCAATGAGCAGTTCTTC.

In its sample, this clonotype was seen many times. The rearrangement joins TRBV7-2 to TRBJ2-5, with D possibly being TRBD1 (5 bases). The V gene lost 10 bases and the J gene lost 9 bases, with 21 bases spanning the gap. The CDR3 has 13 residues. The germline gives CDR1 SGHTA, CDR2 FQGNSA. The CDR3 reads CANRLATGRAQYF. The CDR3, as DNA: TGTGCCAACCGCTTAGCTACCGGCAGGGCCCAGTACTTC.

This clonotype was seen at least ten times. The gene calls are TRBV6-2 or TRBV6-3 and TRBJ2-6; D is undetermined. The CDR3 runs 15 residues. Trimming removed 2 bases from V and 1 base from J, with 6 bases in between. Germline assignment: CDR1 MNHEY and CDR2 SVGEGT. The CDR3 region has the DNA TGTGCCAGCAGTTACGAGCTTTCTGGGGCCAACGTCCTGACTTTC. The encoded protein is CASSYELSGANVLTF.

This clonotype was observed many times. J is TRBJ2-5 and V is TRBV20-1; D not certain. Per the germline V gene, CDR1 is DFQATT and CDR2 is SNEGSKA (reference sequence). This CDR3 is 13 amino acids long. The CDR3 sequence: CTALRDEQETQYF. The CDR3 nucleotides read TGCACCGCACTCCGTGACGAGCAAGAGACCCAGTACTTC.